The sequence of this T cell receptor beta chain was determined in a study of CD8+CD57+ T cells in acquired aplastic anemia. Study-wide context: Around 3.5 ug was the average amount of DNA from sorted CD4+ and CD8+ cells. General study findings and limits: In CD8+ cells, Simpson's diversity showed no significant difference between patients and controls. Overlapping CD8+ CDR3 repertoires of patients and controls contained twenty-nine shared sequences.

Patients selected for sequencing had displayed CD8+CD57+ cell expansion by flow cytometry. The cohort consisted entirely of patients having severe acquired aplastic anemia. Genomic DNA templated the TCR beta VDJ and CDR3 profiling. TCRdb reprocessed the reads with MiXCR, giving one entry per CDR3 protein. The sample consists of over 150,000 distinct CDR3 sequences, around 50% of them appearing once. Germline V CDR1 and CDR2: SGHRS, YFSETQ. This CDR3 is 14 amino acids long. The V gene end was trimmed by 4 bases and the J gene end by 7 bases; junction bases not matched to a gene: 8. This clonotype was seen at least ten times. Its antigen is undetermined.

The TCR sequence derives from a human donor with aplastic anemia. The chain combines TRBV5-1 with TRBJ1-3; 7 positions match TRBD1. Sequenced: sorted CD4+, CD8+, or CD8+CD57+ T cells (not recorded which) from PBMCs. CDR3 nucleotide sequence: TGCGCCAGCAGCGGGGGGACAGCGGTCAACACCATATATTTT. Amino acid sequence: CASSGGTAVNTIYF.